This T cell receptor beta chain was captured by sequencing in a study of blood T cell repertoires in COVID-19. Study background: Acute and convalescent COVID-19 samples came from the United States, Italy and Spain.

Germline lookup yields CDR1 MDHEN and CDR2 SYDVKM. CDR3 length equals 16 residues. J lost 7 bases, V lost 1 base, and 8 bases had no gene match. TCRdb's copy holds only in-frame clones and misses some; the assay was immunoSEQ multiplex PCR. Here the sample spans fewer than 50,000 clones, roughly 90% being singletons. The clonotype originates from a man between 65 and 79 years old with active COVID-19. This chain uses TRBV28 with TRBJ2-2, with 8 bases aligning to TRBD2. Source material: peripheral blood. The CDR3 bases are TGTGCCAGCAGTTTATTTACTAGCGGCCATAGCGGGGAGCTGTTTTTT. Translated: CASSLFTSGHSGELFF.